These 29 T cell receptor beta chains originate from one sample sequenced in a study of beta chain features in type 1 diabetes. What was sequenced were expressed TCRB transcripts, since all of the isolated RNA had been reverse transcribed. Assay used: immunoSEQ multiplex PCR; TCRdb lists only in-frame clones, some missing. This sample has 250,000 to 350,000 clones, with 14% found just once. Sequenced sample: central memory CD4+ T cells from blood. The receptors stem from a man aged 25 to 45 in good health.

The genes are TRBV6-5 and TRBJ2-3; D is possibly TRBD1 (6 bases). Germline V gene sequence: CDR1 MNHEY, CDR2 SVGAGI. Trimming removed 3 bases at V and 4 bases at J, with 17 bases between. The CDR3 runs 16 residues. CDR3: CASSYLGARSSDTQYF. As DNA, the CDR3 is TGTGCCAGCAGTTATTTGGGGGCCCGTTCGTCAGATACGCAGTATTTT.

The sample holds a few counts of this clone. This sequence joins TRBV11-1 and TRBJ2-7; D unclear. The V end was cut by 1 base, the J end by 9 bases, with 10 bases between. The CDR3 covers 12 residues. Germline CDR1 and CDR2: SGHAT and FQDESV (reference sequence). For the CDR3, the DNA is TGTGCCAGCAGCTTAGACAGTTTATGGCAGTACTTC. It is translated as CASSLDSLWQYF.

This chain joins TRBV2 and TRBJ1-1, with D possibly TRBD1 on 6 matching bases. V was pared by 5 bases and J by 1 base, with 14 bases between. Germline values: CDR1 SNHLY, CDR2 FYNNEI. This CDR3 is 15 amino acids long. The CDR3 reads CASSPTGITNTEAFF. The CDR3 DNA sequence: TGTGCCAGCAGTCCTACAGGGATTACGAACACTGAAGCTTTCTTT.

This clone has more than one count but fewer than ten. The chain is built from TRBV7-9 and TRBJ2-7; D gene ambiguous. The CDR3 sequence is 12 residues long. The germline V and J ends were trimmed by 6 bases and 2 bases, with 8 bases remaining between them. Germline-derived CDR1 and CDR2 are SEHNR and FQNEAQ (reference sequence). This chain's CDR3 is CASSQVTYEQYF. The CDR3 nucleotides read TGTGCCAGCAGTCAAGTAACCTACGAGCAGTACTTC.

The chain carries TRBV5-4 and TRBJ1-5; tentatively, D is TRBD1 (5 bases). The CDR3 is 15 residues long. The V gene's germline CDR1 is SGHNT and CDR2 YYREEE (reference sequence). Deletions cut 4 bases from V and 2 bases from J, with 13 bases between. CDR3 DNA sequence: TGTGCCAGCAGCCGACAAGGGGCTGGCAATCAGCCCCAGCATTTT. Residues: CASSRQGAGNQPQHF.

This chain links TRBV6-1 with TRBJ2-3; 13 nucleotides line up with TRBD2. The CDR3 spans 19 residues. In germline, CDR1 is MNHNS, CDR2 SASEGT. Germline trimming cut 2 bases from V and 5 bases from J; bases unmatched to any gene: 13. The DNA for the CDR3 is TGTGCCAGCAGTGAATGGGGACTAGCGGGATCTGGGACGAGAGATACGCAGTATTTT. Its protein product is CASSEWGLAGSGTRDTQYF.

The chain recombines TRBV6-1 with TRBJ2-7; no clear D gene. The V and J ends lost 5 bases and 4 bases respectively, with 9 bases between them. Germline V lookup: CDR1 MNHNS, CDR2 SASEGT. The CDR3 totals 12 residues. The CDR3 region is CASSSPAYEQYF. DNA for the CDR3: TGTGCCAGCAGTTCCCCCGCTTACGAGCAGTACTTC.

The chain employs TRBV7-9 and TRBJ1-2; 7 bases align to TRBD1. Losses at the gene ends were 2 bases for V and 4 bases for J; bases not matched to a gene: 7. This CDR3 comprises 15 residues. The V gene's germline CDR1 is SEHNR and CDR2 FQNEAQ (reference sequence). CDR3 sequence (DNA): TGTGCCAGCAGCTTAATGAACAGGGGAATCTATGGCTACACCTTC. Encoded protein: CASSLMNRGIYGYTF.

A few counts support this clone. This sequence joins TRBV11-2 and TRBJ2-3; a weak D match, TRBD1 (5 bases). This CDR3 spans 15 amino acids. The germline gives CDR1 SGHAT, CDR2 FQNNGV. V lost 0 bases to trimming and J lost 4 bases, with 11 bases between them. CDR3 DNA sequence: TGTGCCAGCAGCTTAGATCCAGGGCAGGCAGATACGCAGTATTTT. Translation: CASSLDPGQADTQYF.

The table lists this clone with many counts. The chain recombines TRBV5-4 with TRBJ2-1, with 15 bases matching TRBD2. The CDR3 totals 15 residues. The trim removed 4 bases at V and 9 bases at J, leaving 5 bases unmatched. The germline V gene has CDR1 SGHNT and CDR2 YYREEE (reference sequence). The CDR3 nucleotides are TGTGCCAGCAGCAGGACTAGCGGGGGGGCCGGTGAGCAGTTCTTC. It encodes CASSRTSGGAGEQFF.

This clone was found a few times. The chain uses TRBV30 and TRBJ1-5, with D perhaps TRBD1 (6 bases). CDR3 length equals 17 residues. Trimming cost V 1 base and J 3 bases, with 19 bases left between them. From germline, CDR1 is GTSNPN and CDR2 SVGIG (reference sequence). The CDR3 sequence is CAWSGSSDSLFNQPQHF. In DNA form, the CDR3 reads TGTGCCTGGAGTGGGAGTTCGGACAGCCTTTTCAATCAGCCCCAGCATTTT.

The genes are TRBV5-1 and TRBJ2-3; D possibly corresponds to TRBD1 (8 bases). Trimming removed 3 bases from V and 2 bases from J, with 19 bases in between. CDR3 length: 17 residues. Germline assignment: CDR1 SGHRS and CDR2 YFSETQ. CDR3 in DNA: TGCGCCAGCAGCTCCCGGACAGGGAGGGGGTTCACAGATACGCAGTATTTT. It yields the protein CASSSRTGRGFTDTQYF.

The V call is TRBV19, the J call TRBJ1-5; D call uncertain. This CDR3 has 13 residues. Deletions cut 4 bases from V and 2 bases from J, with 6 bases between. CDR1 is LNHDA and CDR2 is SQIVND in the germline V gene (reference sequence). The CDR3 is CASSTERNQPQHF. Here the CDR3 DNA reads TGTGCCAGTAGTACGGAGCGCAATCAGCCCCAGCATTTT.

CDR3 amino acids: CASSLSDPEETQYF. CDR3 nucleotides: TGTGCCAGCAGCTTGAGTGATCCAGAAGAGACCCAGTACTTC. V and J are TRBV11-2 and TRBJ2-5, with D uncertain. Per germline, CDR1 SGHAT and CDR2 FQNNGV. CDR3 size: 14 residues. V was trimmed by 3 bases and J by 3 bases, leaving 11 bases between them.

The V call is TRBV28, the J call TRBJ1-2; D is perhaps TRBD1 (5 bases). The germline V and J ends were trimmed by 4 bases and 4 bases, with 13 bases remaining between them. CDR3 size: 14 residues. Per the germline V gene, CDR1 is MDHEN and CDR2 is SYDVKM. DNA of the CDR3: TGTGCCAGCAGTTCATCGGGACGAGTCTATGGCTACACCTTC. Its translation is CASSSSGRVYGYTF.

CDR3 in amino acids: CSASGTSPNEQFF. CDR3 sequence (DNA): TGCAGCGCCTCGGGAACCTCCCCCAATGAGCAGTTCTTC. V and J are TRBV29-1 and TRBJ2-1, with D possibly matching TRBD2 (5 bases). V lost 7 bases and J lost 6, with 16 bases in between. CDR1 is SQVTM and CDR2 is ANQGSEA in the germline V gene. CDR3 size: 13 residues.

The sample holds many counts of this clone. The chain employs TRBV7-2 and TRBJ2-1; tentatively, D is TRBD2 (6 bases). The ends were cut back, 1 base at V and 6 bases at J, with 10 bases in the middle. CDR1 is SGHTA and CDR2 is FQGNSA in the germline V gene. This CDR3 region has 14 residues. The CDR3 loop is CASSLVGTVNEQFF. The DNA for the CDR3 is TGTGCCAGCAGCTTAGTGGGGACTGTCAATGAGCAGTTCTTC.

This clone was observed at least ten times. This chain connects TRBV2 to TRBJ1-2; no firm D call. V was trimmed by 4 bases and J by 3 bases, leaving 6 bases between them. This CDR3 is built from 12 residues. Germline-derived CDR1 and CDR2 are SNHLY and FYNNEI. DNA for the CDR3: TGTGCCAGCAGTGCAAACCACTATGGCTACACCTTC. It codes for CASSANHYGYTF.

A few counts support this clone. The chain has TRBV11-1 and TRBJ1-1; no clear D. The CDR3 runs 13 residues. CDR1 and CDR2 (germline): SGHAT, FQDESV (reference sequence). Trimming cost V 1 base and J 10 bases, with 13 bases left between them. Written as DNA, the CDR3 is TGTGCCAGCAGCTTAGGGGTCGCGGAACGAGCTTTCTTT. This codes for CASSLGVAERAFF.

Only a few counts were recorded for this clone. J is TRBJ2-5 and V is TRBV5-1, with 7 positions matching TRBD1. The V and J ends lost 3 bases and 5 bases, in that order; junction bases with no gene match: 10. This CDR3 contains 15 residues. The germline V gene encodes CDR1 SGHRS and CDR2 YFSETQ. Here the CDR3 reads CASSSGQWLGETQYF. In nucleotides, the CDR3 is TGCGCCAGCAGCTCGGGACAGTGGCTGGGGGAGACCCAGTACTTC.

The chain employs TRBV27 and TRBJ1-2, with TRBD1 matching 9 bases. The CDR3 runs to 14 residues. Germline V gives CDR1 MNHEY, CDR2 SMNVEV (reference sequence). The V and J ends lost 5 bases and 3 bases, in that order; junction bases with no gene match: 4. The CDR3, as DNA: TGTGCCAGCAGTCAGGGGACAGGGCACTATGGCTACACCTTC. Encoded protein: CASSQGTGHYGYTF.

The V gene is TRBV4-2, the J gene TRBJ2-3; 11 nucleotides agree with TRBD2. V gave up 1 base and J gave up 4 bases; unmatched junction bases: 4. Per the germline V gene, CDR1 is LGHNA and CDR2 is YNFKEQ. The CDR3 is 16 amino acids. The CDR3 nucleotides are TGTGCCAGCAGCCAAGTCTCACTAGCGGGAGCAGATACGCAGTATTTT. It encodes CASSQVSLAGADTQYF.

The rearrangement joins TRBV30 to TRBJ2-3, with TRBD2 matching 14 bases. Per the germline V gene, CDR1 is GTSNPN and CDR2 is SVGIG (reference sequence). V gave up 0 bases and J gave up 0 bases; unmatched junction bases: 20. CDR3 length: 23 amino acids. The CDR3 DNA sequence: TGTGCCTGGAGTGTCGTCTGGGGACAGGGACTAGCGGGAGTCGGGGCTAGCACAGATACGCAGTATTTT. It specifies CAWSVVWGQGLAGVGASTDTQYF.

This CDR3 is CASSRTGWGPQHF. The CDR3 DNA reads TGTGCCAGCAGTAGAACAGGGTGGGGTCCCCAGCATTTT. This sequence joins TRBV11-3 and TRBJ1-5, with D tentatively TRBD1 (6 bases). The CDR3 totals 13 residues. V lost 6 bases and J 10 bases, leaving 16 bases between the germline ends. The germline V gene encodes CDR1 SGHNT and CDR2 YENEEA.

The table lists this clone with many counts. The V call is TRBV9, the J call TRBJ1-1, with 8 bases matching TRBD1. The CDR3 sequence is 16 residues long. The V segment lost 4 bases and the J segment 5 bases; nucleotides outside the gene matches: 13. Germline values: CDR1 SGDLS, CDR2 YYNGEE. The CDR3 spells CASSPGQGRGRTEAFF. Here the CDR3 DNA reads TGTGCCAGCAGCCCCGGACAGGGAAGAGGAAGGACTGAAGCTTTCTTT.

This clone was counted between two and nine times. The V call is TRBV6-5, the J call TRBJ2-3, with D maybe TRBD2 (7 bases). The germline V gene has CDR1 MNHEY and CDR2 SVGAGI. The CDR3 sequence is 16 residues long. V lost 0 bases and J 7 bases, leaving 17 bases between the germline ends. The CDR3 loop reads CASSYSSGGGANTQYF. For the CDR3, the DNA is TGTGCCAGCAGTTACTCGTCGGGGGGCGGTGCAAATACGCAGTATTTT.

The rearrangement uses TRBV5-4 and TRBJ1-2; the D is unclear. This CDR3 is 14 amino acids long. The V and J ends lost 7 bases and 8 bases respectively, with 21 bases between them. Germline lookup yields CDR1 SGHNT and CDR2 YYREEE (reference sequence). The CDR3 coding sequence is TGTGCCAGCCTGAACCGGCAGGTGCTTGCAGGCTACACCTTC. It codes for CASLNRQVLAGYTF.

This clone was detected only a few times. V usage is TRBV19 and J usage is TRBJ1-2; possibly TRBD1 for D (6 bases). CDR1 and CDR2 (germline): LNHDA, SQIVND (reference sequence). The CDR3 runs to 15 residues. V lost 7 bases to trimming and J lost 0 bases, with 15 bases between them. CDR3 region: CASTEGGGTNYGYTF. CDR3 in DNA: TGTGCCAGTACCGAGGGGGGAGGAACTAACTATGGCTACACCTTC. The whole variable domain, remainder taken from reference TRBV19 and TRBJ1-2, is DGGITQSPKYLFRKEGQNVTLSCEQNLNHDAMYWYRQDPGQGLRLIYYSQIVNDFQKGDIAEGYSVSREKKESFPLTVTSAQKNPTAFYLCASTEGGGTNYGYTFGSGTRLTVV.

The chain couples TRBV4-1 to TRBJ1-2, with D uncertain. The V gene lost 3 bases and the J gene lost 0 bases, with 11 bases spanning the gap. Germline CDR1 reads MGHRA; CDR2 reads YSYEKL. The CDR3 length is 15 residues. The CDR3, as DNA: TGCGCCAGCAGCCAGGTTCAGCAGGCTAACTATGGCTACACCTTC. It codes for CASSQVQQANYGYTF.